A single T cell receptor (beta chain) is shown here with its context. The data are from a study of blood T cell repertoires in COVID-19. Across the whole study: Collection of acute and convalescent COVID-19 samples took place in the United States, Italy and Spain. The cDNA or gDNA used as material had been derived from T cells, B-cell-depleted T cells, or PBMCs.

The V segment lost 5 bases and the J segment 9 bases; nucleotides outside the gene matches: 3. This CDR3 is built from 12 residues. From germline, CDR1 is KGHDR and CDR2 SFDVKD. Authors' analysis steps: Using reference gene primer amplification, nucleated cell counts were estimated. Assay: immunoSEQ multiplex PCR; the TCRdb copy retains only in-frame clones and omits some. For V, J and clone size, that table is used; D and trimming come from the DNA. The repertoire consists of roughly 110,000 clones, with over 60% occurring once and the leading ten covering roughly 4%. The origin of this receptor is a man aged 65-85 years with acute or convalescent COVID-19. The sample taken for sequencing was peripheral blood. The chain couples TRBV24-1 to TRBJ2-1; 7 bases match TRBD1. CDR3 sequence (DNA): TGTGCCACCAGTGGTTACAGGGGTGAGCAGTTCTTC. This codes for CATSGYRGEQFF.